This T cell receptor (beta chain) was recorded in a study of shared clonotypes between healthy human individuals. The study's findings and limits: Tissues were not sampled, only blood, and their repertoires likely differ.

Per the original methods: Owing to the provision of junction-only sequences devoid of quality scores by immunoSEQ, filtering differed. Sequencing used immunoSEQ multiplex PCR; TCRdb keeps in-frame clones, though not all of them. V and J calls and clone size come straight from that table; D and trimming were deduced from the DNA. The table shows under 2,000,000 clones, with 85% to 95% occurring only once. A single count supports this clone. Its antigen is undetermined. At one end the junction does not follow the germline gene, possibly because of a read error. Selected positively for CCR7 and CD45RO-negative, naive CD8 cells excluded terminally differentiated effector memory CD45RA+ cells. CDR1 is MNHNS and CDR2 is SASEGT in the germline V gene. This CDR3 region has 16 residues.

This chain uses TRBV6-1 with TRBJ2-2; 11 positions match TRBD1. The TCR sequence derives from a man younger than 30 in good health. The sample consisted of naive CD8+ T cells sorted from blood. DNA of the CDR3: TGTGCCAGCAGGGAAGGACAGGGGGCGCCCACCGGGGAGCTGTTTTTT. Protein sequence: CASREGQGAPTGELFF.